These 26 T cell receptor beta chains originate from one sample sequenced in a study of T cells in Graves' hyperthyroidism and ophthalmopathy. Amplification yielded TCR beta CDR3 regions, with RNA transcripts as the source. The primer set for the first-round RT-PCR of the TCR CDR3 was HTBI. TCRdb redid the calling of the multiplex PCR reads with MiXCR, one entry per CDR3 protein. The data show under 550,000 distinct CDR3 sequences, with roughly 13% seen just once and approximately 5.3% held by the top ten. Sequenced input: blood. The receptors stem from a woman aged 18-35 years with Graves' hyperthyroidism.

This clonotype was detected ten times or more. This chain links TRBV6-5 with TRBJ1-1; D is possibly TRBD1 (6 bases). Germline V gives CDR1 MNHEY, CDR2 SVGAGI. The CDR3 is 14 amino acids. V shed 0 bases and J shed 11 bases, with 16 bases lying between them. CDR3 loop: CASSYSMGAPLAFF. For the CDR3, the DNA is TGTGCCAGCAGTTACTCGATGGGGGCTCCTCTGGCTTTCTTT.

There are many counts of this clonotype. The chain joins TRBV28 to TRBJ2-5; D possibly corresponds to TRBD1 (5 bases). Germline assignment: CDR1 MDHEN and CDR2 SYDVKM. The CDR3 spans 14 residues. Between the trimmed V and J ends, which lost 5 bases and 1 base, there was a span of 11 bases. The CDR3 region has the DNA TGTGCCAGCAGTGGCAGGGAATCCCAAGAGACCCAGTACTTC. This gives the protein CASSGRESQETQYF.

This clonotype was detected ten times or more. This rearrangement joins TRBV4-1 to TRBJ1-2; D is unclear. The germline V gene has CDR1 MGHRA and CDR2 YSYEKL. V was cut by 0 bases and J by 5 bases, with 16 bases left in between. This CDR3 has 16 residues. The CDR3 is CASSQDVREYLYGYTF. For the CDR3, the DNA is TGCGCCAGCAGCCAAGATGTAAGGGAGTACTTGTATGGCTACACCTTC.

The sample holds a few counts of this clonotype. This chain uses TRBV5-1 with TRBJ1-1; 12 bases are shared with TRBD1. Germline trimming cut 5 bases from V and 4 bases from J; bases unmatched to any gene: 3. Germline CDR1 reads SGHRS; CDR2 reads YFSETQ. The CDR3 loop spans 14 amino acids. CDR3 amino acids: CASRSGQGATEAFF. For the CDR3, the DNA is TGCGCCAGCAGGTCGGGACAGGGGGCCACTGAAGCTTTCTTT.

There are a few counts of this clonotype. V usage is TRBV4-1 and J usage is TRBJ2-3; 10 bases agree with TRBD2. The V gene's germline CDR1 is MGHRA and CDR2 YSYEKL. The CDR3 sequence is 18 residues long. J gave up 6 bases and V 1 base, and 13 bases lay outside the gene matches. CDR3 sequence reads: CASSQAVSSGRGVDTQYF. DNA of the CDR3: TGCGCCAGCAGCCAAGCGGTATCTAGCGGGAGAGGAGTGGATACGCAGTATTTT.

In its sample, this clonotype was seen many times. The CDR3 DNA reads as TGTGCCAGCAGTTTGAAACTAGGTCTGACTAGCACAGATACGCAGTATTTT. Protein product: CASSLKLGLTSTDTQYF. V usage is TRBV27 and J usage is TRBJ2-3; possible D gene TRBD2, 5 bases. Trimming stripped 3 bases from V and 0 bases from J, with 16 bases between. Germline-derived CDR1 and CDR2 are MNHEY and SMNVEV (reference sequence). The length of the CDR3 is 17 residues.

This clonotype has a handful of counts. Germline is not matched at one junction end, which may reflect a read error. The chain couples TRBV7-3 to TRBJ1-2; the match to TRBD1 covers 10 bases. Per germline, CDR1 SGHTA and CDR2 FQGTGA. This CDR3 has 14 residues. The CDR3 is CASTLEGQGNGYTF. CDR3 DNA: TGTGCCAGCACCTTAGAGGGACAGGGGAATGGCTACACCTTC.

This clonotype occurred many times. V and J are TRBV12-3 or TRBV12-4 and TRBJ2-5; TRBD2 matches at 10 bases. The trim removed 5 bases at V and 4 bases at J, leaving 7 bases unmatched. The CDR3 has 15 amino acids. The CDR3 DNA reads as TGTGCCAGCAGTAATCTAGCGGGAGCGGCAGAGACCCAGTACTTC. Its protein is CASSNLAGAAETQYF.

This clonotype was observed at least ten times. The chain carries TRBV6-2 or TRBV6-3 and TRBJ2-6, with TRBD1 matching over 8 bases. Germline loops: CDR1 MNHEY, CDR2 SVGEGT. This CDR3 is 18 amino acids long. The J segment lost 2 bases and the V segment lost 5 bases, leaving 11 bases of the junction unmatched. The CDR3 is CASSPDRASFPGANVLTF. CDR3 DNA: TGTGCCAGCAGTCCGGACAGGGCAAGTTTCCCTGGGGCCAACGTCCTGACTTTC.

There are many counts of this clonotype. This chain joins TRBV20-1 and TRBJ2-1; tentatively, D is TRBD2 (5 bases). The CDR3 consists of 14 residues. Trimming left V 6 bases short and J 4 bases short, with 16 bases between. CDR1 DFQATT and CDR2 SNEGSKA come from the germline V gene (reference sequence). The CDR3 bases are TGCAGTGCCAATAGCCCTGGGAGATACAATGAGCAGTTCTTC. It specifies CSANSPGRYNEQFF.

This clonotype was counted at least ten times. This CDR3 reads CASSLLSSNQPQHF. The CDR3 DNA follows: TGTGCCAGCAGTTTATTGTCGAGCAATCAGCCCCAGCATTTT. The V gene is TRBV27, the J gene TRBJ1-5, with D uncertain. Looked up from germline, CDR1 is MNHEY and CDR2 is SMNVEV (reference sequence). V lost 1 base and J 1 base, leaving 5 bases between the germline ends. The CDR3 contains 14 residues.

This clonotype was seen a handful of times. CDR3 amino acids: CASSNDRDGVTDTQYF. CDR3 DNA: TGTGCCAGTAGTAACGACCGGGACGGAGTCACAGATACGCAGTATTTT. V and J are TRBV19 and TRBJ2-3; the D gene could be TRBD1 or TRBD2 (5 bases each). The V end lost 4 bases, the J end lost 2 bases, and 16 bases lay between the germline ends. There are 16 residues in the CDR3. Per the germline V gene, CDR1 is LNHDA and CDR2 is SQIVND (reference sequence).

The rearrangement links TRBV19 to TRBJ2-2, with 11 positions matching TRBD2. CDR3 length: 12 residues. Germline lookup yields CDR1 LNHDA and CDR2 SQIVND (reference sequence). The DNA of the CDR3 is TGTGGTAGCGGGAGGGCCACCGGGGAGCTGTTTTTT. This gives the protein CGSGRATGELFF.

This clonotype turned up a few times. V and J are TRBV5-4 and TRBJ1-4; 10 bases are shared with TRBD1. CDR3 length: 16 amino acids. J lost 6 bases, V lost 0 bases, and 5 bases had no gene match. Germline CDR1 SGHNT, CDR2 YYREEE (reference sequence). CDR3 nucleotides: TGTGCCAGCAGCTTGGATGCGGGGACAGGGGATGAAAAACTGTTTTTT. Translation: CASSLDAGTGDEKLFF.

This clonotype has only a few counts. The chain carries TRBV7-9 and TRBJ1-3; D is perhaps TRBD1 (5 bases). Looked up from germline, CDR1 is SEHNR and CDR2 is FQNEAQ (reference sequence). The CDR3 sequence is 15 residues long. Deletions cut 5 bases from V and 9 bases from J, with 20 bases between. The CDR3 DNA sequence: TGTGCCAGCAGCCGCCTTAGAAACACGGGGGGCACCATATATTTT. The encoded protein is CASSRLRNTGGTIYF.

V gene TRBV20-1 combines with J gene TRBJ2-3; a possible D gene is TRBD1 (6 bases). Germline lookup yields CDR1 DFQATT and CDR2 SNEGSKA (reference sequence). V gave up 7 bases and J gave up 0 bases, with 11 bases separating them. The CDR3 has 13 residues. The DNA of the CDR3 is TGCAGTGTCACAGGGACAAGCACAGATACGCAGTATTTT. Its translation is CSVTGTSTDTQYF.

This clonotype was counted at least ten times. This chain joins TRBV3-1 and TRBJ2-3; a possible D gene is TRBD2 (5 bases). Trimming cost V 0 bases and J 3 bases, with 10 bases left between them. The CDR3 runs to 15 residues. The V gene's germline CDR1 is LGHDT and CDR2 YNNKEL (reference sequence). The CDR3 spells CASSQDRGRTDTQYF. The CDR3 DNA reads TGTGCCAGCAGCCAAGACCGGGGAAGGACAGATACGCAGTATTTT.

The gene calls are TRBV3-1 and TRBJ2-1; D possibly corresponds to TRBD2 (6 bases). CDR3 length: 17 residues. Between the trimmed V and J ends, which lost 1 base and 6 bases, there was a span of 19 bases. Germline V lookup: CDR1 LGHDT, CDR2 YNNKEL (reference sequence). CDR3 sequence (DNA): TGTGCCAGCAGCCAAGGGGAGACTAGAACCCGAAGCAATGAGCAGTTCTTC. Amino acid sequence: CASSQGETRTRSNEQFF.

Concerning this clonotype itself: Just one base apart from a much larger clone, this may be a read error. The rearrangement links TRBV3-1 to TRBJ2-1; 9 nucleotides align to TRBD2. Trimming took 3 bases from V and 4 from J; bases not matched to a gene: 7. The germline V gene has CDR1 LGHDT and CDR2 YNNKEL (reference sequence). The CDR3 spans 16 residues. The CDR3, as DNA: TGTGCCAGCAGCCAGACTAGCGGCCACCCATACAATGAGCAGTTCTTC. Its translation: CASSQTSGHPYNEQFF.

There are a few counts of this clonotype. CDR3 coding DNA: TGCAGCGCCCGGGACTATGACACCGGGGAGCTGTTTTTT. It is translated as CSARDYDTGELFF. V gene TRBV29-1 combines with J gene TRBJ2-2; 7 positions agree with TRBD2. V shed 7 bases, J shed 3 bases, and the junction held 5 bases outside the gene matches. Per germline, CDR1 SQVTM and CDR2 ANQGSEA. This CDR3 has 13 residues.

The chain uses TRBV2 and TRBJ1-5; no clear D. The CDR3 spans 15 residues. Per the germline V gene, CDR1 is SNHLY and CDR2 is FYNNEI. V lost 3 bases and J lost 0, with 9 bases in between. In nucleotides, the CDR3 is TGTGCCAGCAGTGATTCGGTTCTTAGCAATCAGCCCCAGCATTTT. Translation gives CASSDSVLSNQPQHF.

Only a few counts were recorded for this clonotype. J is TRBJ2-7 and V is TRBV7-9, with 9 positions matching TRBD2. Losses at the gene ends were 0 bases for V and 1 base for J; bases not matched to a gene: 10. From germline, CDR1 is SEHNR and CDR2 FQNEAQ (reference sequence). This CDR3 is built from 18 residues. Written as DNA, the CDR3 is TGTGCCAGCAGCTTAGCGGAACTAGCGGGTCAGAAATCCTACGAGCAGTACTTC. Residues: CASSLAELAGQKSYEQYF.

At least ten counts were recorded for this clonotype. The CDR3 region has the DNA TGTGCCAGCAGCTTACAGTCCTGGGGCAATGAGCAGTTCTTC. It encodes CASSLQSWGNEQFF. J is TRBJ2-1 and V is TRBV7-2; D ambiguous. CDR3 length equals 14 residues. Trimming took 2 bases from V and 6 from J, leaving 11 bases between them. Looked up from germline, CDR1 is SGHTA and CDR2 is FQGNSA.

This clonotype was recorded at least ten times. The V and J genes are TRBV6-2 or TRBV6-3 and TRBJ2-3; 10 bases line up with TRBD1. CDR3 size: 15 residues. Germline V gene sequence: CDR1 MNHEY, CDR2 SVGEGT. V was pared by 6 bases and J by 4 bases, with 7 bases of the junction left unmatched. The chain's CDR3 is CASSIVGQGADTQYF. The CDR3 DNA reads as TGTGCCAGCAGCATCGTAGGACAGGGGGCAGATACGCAGTATTTT.

This clonotype showed up many times. V gene TRBV7-3 combines with J gene TRBJ1-1; D gene ambiguous. The CDR3 sequence is 16 residues long. Trimming took off 2 bases at V and 0 bases at J, with 13 bases between the two ends. Germline V gene data show CDR1 as SGHTA and CDR2 as FQGTGA. CDR3 DNA: TGTGCCAGCAGCTTAGAGGTAACTGGAATGAACACTGAAGCTTTCTTT. It is translated as CASSLEVTGMNTEAFF.

This clonotype was counted only a few times. The chain combines TRBV13 with TRBJ2-3, with D uncertain. CDR1 is PRHDT and CDR2 is FYEKMQ in the germline V gene (reference sequence). Deletions cut 5 bases from V and 2 bases from J, with 14 bases between. There are 15 residues in the CDR3. The CDR3, as DNA: TGTGCCAGCAGCCCAAGATCGGGCAACACAGATACGCAGTATTTT. Translation: CASSPRSGNTDTQYF.